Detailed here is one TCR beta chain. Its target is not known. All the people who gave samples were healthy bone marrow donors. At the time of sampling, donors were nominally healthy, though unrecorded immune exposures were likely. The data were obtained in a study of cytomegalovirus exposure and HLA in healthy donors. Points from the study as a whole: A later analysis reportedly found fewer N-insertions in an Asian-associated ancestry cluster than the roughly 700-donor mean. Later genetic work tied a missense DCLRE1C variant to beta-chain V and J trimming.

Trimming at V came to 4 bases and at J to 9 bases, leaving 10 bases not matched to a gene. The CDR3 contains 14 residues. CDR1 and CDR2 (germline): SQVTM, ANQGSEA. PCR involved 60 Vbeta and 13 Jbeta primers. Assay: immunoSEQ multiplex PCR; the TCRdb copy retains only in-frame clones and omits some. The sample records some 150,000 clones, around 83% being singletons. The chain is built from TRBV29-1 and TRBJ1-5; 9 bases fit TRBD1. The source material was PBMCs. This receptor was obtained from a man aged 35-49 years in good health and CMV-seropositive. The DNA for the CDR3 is TGCAGCGTTGGGGCCGGGACAGGGCCTACGCCCCAGCATTTT. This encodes CSVGAGTGPTPQHF.